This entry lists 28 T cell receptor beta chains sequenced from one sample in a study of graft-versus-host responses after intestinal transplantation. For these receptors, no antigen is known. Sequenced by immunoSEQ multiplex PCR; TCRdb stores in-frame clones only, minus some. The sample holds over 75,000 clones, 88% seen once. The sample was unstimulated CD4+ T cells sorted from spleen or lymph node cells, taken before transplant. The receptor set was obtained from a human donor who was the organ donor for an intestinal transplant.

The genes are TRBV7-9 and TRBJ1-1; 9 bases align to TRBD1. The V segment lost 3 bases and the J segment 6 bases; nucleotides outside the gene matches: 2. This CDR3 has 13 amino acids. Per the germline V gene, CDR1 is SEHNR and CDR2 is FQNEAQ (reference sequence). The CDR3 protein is CASSLGTGPEAFF. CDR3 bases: TGTGCCAGCAGCTTGGGGACAGGGCCTGAAGCTTTCTTT.

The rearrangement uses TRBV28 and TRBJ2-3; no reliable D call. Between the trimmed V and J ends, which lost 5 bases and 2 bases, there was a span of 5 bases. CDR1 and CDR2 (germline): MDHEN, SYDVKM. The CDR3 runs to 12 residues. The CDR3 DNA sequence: TGTGCCAGCAGTCTTTCCACAGATACGCAGTATTTT. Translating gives CASSLSTDTQYF.

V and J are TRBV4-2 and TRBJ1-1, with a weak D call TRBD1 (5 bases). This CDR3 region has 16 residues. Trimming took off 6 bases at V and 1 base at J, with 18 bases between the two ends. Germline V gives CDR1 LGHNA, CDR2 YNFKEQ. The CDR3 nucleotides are TGTGCCAGCAGATTTCGACAGCCCGGGAGGAACACTGAAGCTTTCTTT. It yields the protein CASRFRQPGRNTEAFF.

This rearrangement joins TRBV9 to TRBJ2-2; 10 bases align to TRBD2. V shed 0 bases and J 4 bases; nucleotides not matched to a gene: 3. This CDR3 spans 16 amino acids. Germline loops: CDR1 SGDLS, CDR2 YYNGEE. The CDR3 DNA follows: TGTGCCAGCAGCGTAGGGCTAGCGGGGGCCACCGGGGAGCTGTTTTTT. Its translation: CASSVGLAGATGELFF.

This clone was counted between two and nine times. CDR3 sequence: CASSKDNSYNEQFF. In nucleotides, the CDR3 is TGCGCCAGCAGCAAAGACAACTCCTACAATGAGCAGTTCTTC. The chain has TRBV5-1 and TRBJ2-1; no definite D call. The CDR3 is 14 amino acids. Trimming shortened V by 4 bases and J by 0 bases, and 8 bases separated the two germline ends. Germline-derived CDR1 and CDR2 are SGHRS and YFSETQ.

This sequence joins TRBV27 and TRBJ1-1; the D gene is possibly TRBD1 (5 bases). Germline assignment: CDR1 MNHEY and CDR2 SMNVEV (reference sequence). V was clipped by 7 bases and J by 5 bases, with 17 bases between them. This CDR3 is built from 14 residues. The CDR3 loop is CASTREVSGTEAFF. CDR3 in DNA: TGTGCCAGCACCAGGGAGGTCTCGGGGACTGAAGCTTTCTTT.

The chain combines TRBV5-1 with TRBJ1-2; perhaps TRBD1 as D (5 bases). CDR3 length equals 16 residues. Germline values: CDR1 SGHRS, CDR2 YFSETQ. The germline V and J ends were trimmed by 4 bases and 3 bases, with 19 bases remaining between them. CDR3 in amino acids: CASSPTVGGGDYGYTF. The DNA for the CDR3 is TGCGCCAGCAGCCCCACGGTCGGGGGAGGGGACTATGGCTACACCTTC.

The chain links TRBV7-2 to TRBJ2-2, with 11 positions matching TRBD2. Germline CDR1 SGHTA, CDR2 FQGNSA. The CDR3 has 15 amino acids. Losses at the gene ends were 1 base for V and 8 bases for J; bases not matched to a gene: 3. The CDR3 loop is CASSLVLAGGGELFF. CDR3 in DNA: TGTGCCAGCAGCTTAGTTCTAGCGGGGGGAGGGGAGCTGTTTTTT. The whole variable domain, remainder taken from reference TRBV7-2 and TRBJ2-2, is GAGVSQSPSNKVTEKGKDVELRCDPISGHTALYWYRQSLGQGLEFLIYFQGNSAPDKSGLPSDRFSAERTGGSVSTLTIQRTQQEDSAVYLCASSLVLAGGGELFFGEGSRLTVL.

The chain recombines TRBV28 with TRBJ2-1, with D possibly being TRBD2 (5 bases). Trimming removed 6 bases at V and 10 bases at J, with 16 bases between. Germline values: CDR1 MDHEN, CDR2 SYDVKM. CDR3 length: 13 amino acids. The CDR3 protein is CASSRWETEEQFF. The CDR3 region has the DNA TGTGCCAGCAGCCGATGGGAGACTGAGGAGCAGTTCTTC.

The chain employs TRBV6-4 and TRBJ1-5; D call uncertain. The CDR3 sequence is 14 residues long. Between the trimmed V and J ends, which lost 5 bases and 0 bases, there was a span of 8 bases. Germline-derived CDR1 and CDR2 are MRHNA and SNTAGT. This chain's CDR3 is CASSTDYSNQPQHF. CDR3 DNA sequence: TGTGCCAGCAGTACAGATTATAGCAATCAGCCCCAGCATTTT.

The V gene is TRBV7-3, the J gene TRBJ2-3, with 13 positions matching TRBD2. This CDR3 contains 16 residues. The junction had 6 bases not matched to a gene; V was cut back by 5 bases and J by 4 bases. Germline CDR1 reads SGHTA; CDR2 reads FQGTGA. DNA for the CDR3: TGTGCCAGCAGCCGCGGACTAGCGGGAGTTTCAGATACGCAGTATTTT. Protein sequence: CASSRGLAGVSDTQYF.

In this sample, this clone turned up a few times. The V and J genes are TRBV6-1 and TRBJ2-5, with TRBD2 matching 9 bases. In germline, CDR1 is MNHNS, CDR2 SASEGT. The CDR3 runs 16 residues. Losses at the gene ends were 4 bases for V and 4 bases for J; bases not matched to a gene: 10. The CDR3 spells CASSGNLAGWGETQYF. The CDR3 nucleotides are TGTGCCAGCAGTGGAAACCTAGCGGGATGGGGAGAGACCCAGTACTTC.

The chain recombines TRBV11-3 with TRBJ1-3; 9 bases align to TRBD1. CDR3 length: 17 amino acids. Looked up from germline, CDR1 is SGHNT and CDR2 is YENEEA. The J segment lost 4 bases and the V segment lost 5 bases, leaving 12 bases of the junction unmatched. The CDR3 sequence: CASSPMITGGSGNTIYF. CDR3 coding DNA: TGTGCCAGCAGCCCAATGATCACAGGGGGCTCCGGAAACACCATATATTTT.

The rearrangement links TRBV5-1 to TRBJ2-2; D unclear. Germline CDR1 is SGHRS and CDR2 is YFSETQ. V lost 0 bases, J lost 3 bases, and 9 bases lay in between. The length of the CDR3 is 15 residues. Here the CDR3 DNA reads TGCGCCAGCAGCTTGGCTCCCTTTTACACCGGGGAGCTGTTTTTT. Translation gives CASSLAPFYTGELFF. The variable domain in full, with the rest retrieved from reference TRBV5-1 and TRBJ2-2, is KAGVTQTPRYLIKTRGQQVTLSCSPISGHRSVSWYQQTPGQGLQFLFEYFSETQRNKGNFPGRFSGRQFSNSRSEMNVSTLELGDSALYLCASSLAPFYTGELFFGEGSRLTVL.

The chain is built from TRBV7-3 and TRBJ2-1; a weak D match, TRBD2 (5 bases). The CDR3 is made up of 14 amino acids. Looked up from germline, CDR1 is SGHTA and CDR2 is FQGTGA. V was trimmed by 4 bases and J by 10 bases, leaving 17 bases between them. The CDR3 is CASSSGPPPGEQFF. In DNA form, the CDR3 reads TGTGCCAGCAGCTCGGGTCCCCCGCCGGGGGAGCAGTTCTTC.

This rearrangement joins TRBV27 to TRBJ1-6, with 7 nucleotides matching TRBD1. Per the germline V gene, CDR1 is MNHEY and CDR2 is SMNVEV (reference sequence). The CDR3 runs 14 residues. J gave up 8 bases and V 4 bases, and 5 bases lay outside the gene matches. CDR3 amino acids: CASSSQGRHSPLHF. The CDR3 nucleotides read TGTGCCAGCAGTTCACAGGGGAGGCATTCACCCCTCCACTTT.

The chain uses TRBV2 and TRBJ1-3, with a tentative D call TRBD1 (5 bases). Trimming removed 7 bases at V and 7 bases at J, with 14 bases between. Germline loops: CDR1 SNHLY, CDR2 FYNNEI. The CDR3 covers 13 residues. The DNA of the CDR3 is TGTGCCAGCACTATTATTCGGGGGAACACCATATATTTT. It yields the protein CASTIIRGNTIYF.

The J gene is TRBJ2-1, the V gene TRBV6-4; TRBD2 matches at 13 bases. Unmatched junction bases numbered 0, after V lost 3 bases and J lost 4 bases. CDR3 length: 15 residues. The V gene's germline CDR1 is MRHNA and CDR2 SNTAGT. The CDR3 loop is CASSETSGGYNEQFF. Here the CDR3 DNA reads TGTGCCAGCAGTGAGACTAGCGGGGGGTACAATGAGCAGTTCTTC.

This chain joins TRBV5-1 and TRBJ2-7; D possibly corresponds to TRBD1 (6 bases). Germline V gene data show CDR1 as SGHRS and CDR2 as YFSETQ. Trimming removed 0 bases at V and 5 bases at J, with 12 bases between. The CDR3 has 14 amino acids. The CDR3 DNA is TGCGCCAGCAGCTTGGGCGCAGGGGATAACGAGCAGTACTTC. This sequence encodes CASSLGAGDNEQYF.

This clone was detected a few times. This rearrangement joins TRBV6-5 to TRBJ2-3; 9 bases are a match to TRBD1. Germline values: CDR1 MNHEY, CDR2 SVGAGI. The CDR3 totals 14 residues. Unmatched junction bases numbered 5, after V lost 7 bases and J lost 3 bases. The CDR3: CASIRQGGTDTQYF. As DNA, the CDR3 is TGTGCCAGCATCAGACAGGGGGGTACAGATACGCAGTATTTT.

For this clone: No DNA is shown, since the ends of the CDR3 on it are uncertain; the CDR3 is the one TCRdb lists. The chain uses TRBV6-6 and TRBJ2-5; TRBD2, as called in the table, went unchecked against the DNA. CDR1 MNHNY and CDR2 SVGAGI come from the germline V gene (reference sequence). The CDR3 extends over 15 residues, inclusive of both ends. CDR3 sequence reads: CASSSSTGGPRNQYF.

CDR3 sequence reads: CASSQVRREQYF. The CDR3 coding sequence is TGTGCCAGCAGCCAAGTCCGGAGGGAGCAGTACTTC. The genes are TRBV14 and TRBJ2-7; D possibly corresponds to TRBD2 (5 bases). V dropped 1 base and J dropped 7 bases, with 8 bases sitting between them. This CDR3 has 12 amino acids. Germline V CDR1 and CDR2: SGHDN, FVKESK.

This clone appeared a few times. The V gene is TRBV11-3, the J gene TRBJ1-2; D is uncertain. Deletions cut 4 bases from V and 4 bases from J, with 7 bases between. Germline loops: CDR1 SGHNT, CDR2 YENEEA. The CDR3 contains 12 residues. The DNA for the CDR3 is TGTGCCAGCAGCTCATTTAGCTATGGCTACACCTTC. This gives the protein CASSSFSYGYTF.

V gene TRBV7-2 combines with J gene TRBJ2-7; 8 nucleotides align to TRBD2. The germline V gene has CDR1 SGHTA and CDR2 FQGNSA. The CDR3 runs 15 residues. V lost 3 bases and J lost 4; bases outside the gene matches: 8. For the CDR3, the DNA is TGTGCCAGCAGCTTCCTGGGGTCGGGGGGGTACGAGCAGTACTTC. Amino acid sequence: CASSFLGSGGYEQYF.

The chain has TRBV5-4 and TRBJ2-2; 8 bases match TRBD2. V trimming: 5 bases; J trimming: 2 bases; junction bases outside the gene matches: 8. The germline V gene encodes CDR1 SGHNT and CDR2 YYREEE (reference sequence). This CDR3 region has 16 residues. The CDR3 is CASRRSGGHNTGELFF. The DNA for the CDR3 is TGTGCCAGCAGACGGAGCGGGGGCCATAACACCGGGGAGCTGTTTTTT.

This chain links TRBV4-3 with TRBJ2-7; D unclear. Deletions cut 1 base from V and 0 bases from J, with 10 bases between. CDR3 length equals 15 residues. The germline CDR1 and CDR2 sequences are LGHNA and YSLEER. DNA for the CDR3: TGCGCCAGCAGCCAAGGAAAATGGAGCTCCTACGAGCAGTACTTC. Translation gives CASSQGKWSSYEQYF.

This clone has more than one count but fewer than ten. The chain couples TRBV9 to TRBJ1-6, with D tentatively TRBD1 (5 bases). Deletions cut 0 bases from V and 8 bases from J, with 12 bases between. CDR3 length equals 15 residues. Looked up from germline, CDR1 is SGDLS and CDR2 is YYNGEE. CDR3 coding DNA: TGTGCCAGCAGCGTAGATGGGGCCCCTTATTCACCCCTCCACTTT. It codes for CASSVDGAPYSPLHF.

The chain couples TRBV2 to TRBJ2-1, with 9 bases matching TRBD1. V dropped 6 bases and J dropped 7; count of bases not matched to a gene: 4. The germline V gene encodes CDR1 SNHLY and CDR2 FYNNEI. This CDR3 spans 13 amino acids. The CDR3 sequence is CASRGTGWNEQFF. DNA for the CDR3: TGTGCCAGCAGGGGGACAGGGTGGAATGAGCAGTTCTTC.